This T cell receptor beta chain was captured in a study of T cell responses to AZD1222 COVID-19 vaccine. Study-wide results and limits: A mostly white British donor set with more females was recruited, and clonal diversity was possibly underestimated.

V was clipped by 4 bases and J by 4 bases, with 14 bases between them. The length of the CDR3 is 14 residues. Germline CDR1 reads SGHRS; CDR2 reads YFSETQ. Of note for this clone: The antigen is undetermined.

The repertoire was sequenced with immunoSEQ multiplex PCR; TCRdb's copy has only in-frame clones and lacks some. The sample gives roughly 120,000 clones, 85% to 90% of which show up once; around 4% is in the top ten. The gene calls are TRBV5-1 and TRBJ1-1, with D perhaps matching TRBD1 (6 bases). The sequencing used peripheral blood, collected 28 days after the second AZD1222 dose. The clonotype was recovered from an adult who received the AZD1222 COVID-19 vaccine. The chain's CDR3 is CASSIYRVGTEAFF. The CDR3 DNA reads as TGCGCCAGCAGCATCTACAGGGTCGGCACTGAAGCTTTCTTT.